These 26 T cell receptor beta chains were all obtained from the same sample, sequenced in a study of blood T cell repertoires in COVID-19. Libraries were prepared by immunoSEQ multiplex PCR; TCRdb keeps only in-frame clonotypes and omits some of them. The table includes 100,000 to 150,000 clones, less than 90% detected once. The sample taken for sequencing was PBMCs or T cells enriched from blood (not recorded which). These TCRs come from a woman aged 30 to 39 who had recovered from COVID-19.

This clone was observed a single time. The V call is TRBV7-6, the J call TRBJ2-2; D not resolved. V dropped 1 base and J dropped 2 bases, with 11 bases sitting between them. The CDR3 sequence is 16 residues long. Germline V gene lookup returns CDR1 SGHVS and CDR2 FNYEAQ. CDR3 DNA sequence: TGTGCCAGCAGCTTAGGAGTCAGCGCCAACACCGGGGAGCTGTTTTTT. Amino acids: CASSLGVSANTGELFF.

The chain couples TRBV18 to TRBJ2-4; TRBD2 matches at 9 bases. The CDR3 contains 15 residues. After removal of 2 bases from V and 8 bases from J, the junction contained 7 bases not matched to a gene. CDR1 and CDR2 (germline): KGHSH, LQKENI. Written as DNA, the CDR3 is TGTGCCAGCTCACCATACGGGACTAGCTTGGACATTCAGTACTTC. It translates to CASSPYGTSLDIQYF. The full variable domain, completed using reference TRBV18 and TRBJ2-4, is NAGVMQNPRHLVRRRGQEARLRCSPMKGHSHVYWYRQLPEEGLKFMVYLQKENIIDESGMPKERFSAEFPKEGPSILRIQQVVRGDSAAYFCASSPYGTSLDIQYFGAGTRLSVL.

This clone was observed once. The chain combines TRBV28 with TRBJ1-2; D is perhaps TRBD1 (5 bases). Germline CDR1 MDHEN, CDR2 SYDVKM. Trimming shortened V by 2 bases and J by 8 bases, and 12 bases separated the two germline ends. The CDR3 contains 13 residues. The CDR3 loop is CASSLKGLKGYTF. DNA of the CDR3: TGTGCCAGCAGTTTAAAGGGACTAAAGGGCTACACCTTC.

The chain combines TRBV30 with TRBJ2-4, with 8 bases identical to TRBD2. CDR1 and CDR2 (germline): GTSNPN, SVGIG (reference sequence). The CDR3 has 14 residues. Trimming took 2 bases from V and 7 from J; bases not matched to a gene: 7. CDR3 protein: CAWSRREGQNIQYF. The CDR3 DNA reads as TGTGCCTGGAGTCGACGGGAGGGCCAGAACATTCAGTACTTC.

V is TRBV19 and J is TRBJ2-6; tentative D call: TRBD2 (6 bases). V lost 6 bases to trimming and J lost 0 bases, with 9 bases between them. From germline, CDR1 is LNHDA and CDR2 SQIVND (reference sequence). This CDR3 has 15 residues. For the CDR3, the DNA is TGTGCCAGTAGCCGGGAGAGCTCTGGGGCCAACGTCCTGACTTTC. This encodes CASSRESSGANVLTF. Complete variable domain (other parts from reference TRBV19 and TRBJ2-6): DGGITQSPKYLFRKEGQNVTLSCEQNLNHDAMYWYRQDPGQGLRLIYYSQIVNDFQKGDIAEGYSVSREKKESFPLTVTSAQKNPTAFYLCASSRESSGANVLTFGAGSRLTVL.

The chain links TRBV11-2 to TRBJ1-5; 8 bases map to TRBD1. The germline CDR1 and CDR2 sequences are SGHAT and FQNNGV. Trimming took 2 bases from V and 6 from J; bases not matched to a gene: 12. The CDR3 extends over 17 amino acids. The DNA for the CDR3 is TGTGCCAGCAGCTTAAGTCCCGACAGGGGCAGGGGTCAGCCCCAGCATTTT. It encodes CASSLSPDRGRGQPQHF. Full variable domain (missing parts from reference TRBV11-2 and TRBJ1-5): EAGVAQSPRYKIIEKRQSVAFWCNPISGHATLYWYQQILGQGPKLLIQFQNNGVVDDSQLPKDRFSAERLKGVDSTLKIQPAKLEDSAVYLCASSLSPDRGRGQPQHFGDGTRLSIL.

This chain connects TRBV28 to TRBJ2-7, with TRBD2 identical over 7 bases. In germline, CDR1 is MDHEN, CDR2 SYDVKM. This CDR3 region has 15 residues. After removal of 7 bases from V and 3 bases from J, the junction contained 12 bases not matched to a gene. The CDR3 protein is CASNTQGGKGYEQYF. CDR3 nucleotides: TGTGCCAGCAACACCCAGGGAGGGAAAGGCTACGAGCAGTACTTC.

J is TRBJ1-5 and V is TRBV27, with D perhaps TRBD1 (6 bases). The V and J ends lost 0 bases and 4 bases respectively, with 13 bases between them. The CDR3 loop spans 16 amino acids. Germline V CDR1 and CDR2: MNHEY, SMNVEV (reference sequence). CDR3 amino acids: CASSLSRDNWNQPQHF. The CDR3 bases are TGTGCCAGCAGTTTATCCCGGGACAATTGGAATCAGCCCCAGCATTTT.

The DNA of the CDR3 is TGCACCAGCAGCCAAGGGGGACGGGAGAGGTACAATGAGCAGTTCTTC. Translated, it gives CTSSQGGRERYNEQFF. The J gene is TRBJ2-1, the V gene TRBV1; the D call TRBD2 from the table was never checked on the DNA. TRBV1 is assigned pseudogene status. The length of the CDR3 is 16 residues.

This clone occurred a few times. V usage is TRBV5-4 and J usage is TRBJ2-7; 7 bases match TRBD1. The CDR3 covers 15 residues. Germline lookup yields CDR1 SGHNT and CDR2 YYREEE (reference sequence). The V and J ends lost 6 bases and 0 bases, in that order; junction bases with no gene match: 9. This CDR3 is CASTPTGTASYEQYF. DNA for the CDR3: TGTGCCAGCACCCCGACTGGGACAGCCTCCTACGAGCAGTACTTC.

The V call is TRBV10-3, the J call TRBJ2-5; TRBD2 matches at 12 bases. CDR1 and CDR2 from the germline V gene are ENHRY and SYGVKD. V was clipped by 10 bases and J by 5 bases; unmatched bases: 8. The CDR3 is 14 residues long. The CDR3: CATKTSGRGETQYF. The DNA of the CDR3 is TGTGCCACTAAGACTAGCGGGAGAGGGGAGACCCAGTACTTC.

This chain links TRBV6-6 with TRBJ2-1; D unclear. Germline CDR1 reads MNHNY; CDR2 reads SVGAGI (reference sequence). The CDR3 loop spans 12 amino acids. V was cut by 2 bases and J by 8 bases, with 7 bases left in between. The CDR3 spells CASSYVSDEQFF. The CDR3 DNA follows: TGTGCCAGCAGTTACGTGTCGGATGAGCAGTTCTTC.

In its sample, this clone was seen a few times. The chain is built from TRBV7-6 and TRBJ2-1; 7 bases fit TRBD2. CDR1 and CDR2 (germline): SGHVS, FNYEAQ. The CDR3 spans 15 residues. Trimming took 3 bases from V and 7 from J; bases not matched to a gene: 9. DNA for the CDR3: TGTGCCAGCAGCTTGGGGACTAAGCCCTCGAATGAGCAGTTCTTC. Translated: CASSLGTKPSNEQFF.

The rearrangement joins TRBV7-9 to TRBJ2-1; TRBD2 is a possible D gene (7 bases). V lost 4 bases and J lost 6, with 28 bases in between. Germline V gene data show CDR1 as SEHNR and CDR2 as FQNEAQ (reference sequence). This CDR3 region has 19 residues. CDR3 sequence reads: CASSSGDKGGGPGFNEQFF. In nucleotides, the CDR3 is TGTGCCAGCAGCTCCGGGGACAAGGGAGGGGGACCTGGTTTCAATGAGCAGTTCTTC.

V and J are TRBV19 and TRBJ2-7; a weak D match, TRBD2 (6 bases). Trimming pared 2 bases from V and 2 bases from J, leaving 13 bases between. The CDR3 contains 15 residues. Germline CDR1 and CDR2: LNHDA and SQIVND (reference sequence). The CDR3 here is CASSIQEGTTYEQYF. DNA for the CDR3: TGTGCCAGTAGTATACAGGAGGGAACGACCTACGAGCAGTACTTC. Supplemented by reference TRBV19 and TRBJ2-7, the full variable domain reads DGGITQSPKYLFRKEGQNVTLSCEQNLNHDAMYWYRQDPGQGLRLIYYSQIVNDFQKGDIAEGYSVSREKKESFPLTVTSAQKNPTAFYLCASSIQEGTTYEQYFGPGTRLTVT.

This clone was picked up a small number of times. The chain carries TRBV28 and TRBJ1-1, with D maybe TRBD1 (6 bases). In germline, CDR1 is MDHEN, CDR2 SYDVKM. Trimming left V 5 bases short and J 1 base short, with 14 bases between. This CDR3 has 15 residues. CDR3 loop: CASSLPGQWNTEAFF. The CDR3 bases are TGTGCCAGCAGTCTCCCCGGACAGTGGAACACTGAAGCTTTCTTT.

The chain links TRBV6-2 or TRBV6-3 to TRBJ2-7; 12 nucleotides agree with TRBD1. CDR1 is MNHEY, CDR2 SVGEGT, per germline. This CDR3 is 15 amino acids long. V shed 2 bases and J 6 bases; nucleotides not matched to a gene: 5. Here the CDR3 reads CASSYPGTGGGEQYF. CDR3 coding DNA: TGTGCCAGCAGTTACCCCGGGACAGGGGGCGGCGAGCAGTACTTC.

The rearrangement uses TRBV27 and TRBJ1-6, with 9 bases that match TRBD1. With V trimmed by 2 bases and J by 12 bases, 8 bases remained unmatched. Germline CDR1 and CDR2: MNHEY and SMNVEV (reference sequence). The CDR3 consists of 15 residues. The CDR3 nucleotides read TGTGCCAGCAGTTTAAACCCCCGGGACAGGGAACCCCTCCACTTT. Residues: CASSLNPRDREPLHF.

The rearrangement joins TRBV28 to TRBJ1-6; 9 bases are shared with TRBD1. The CDR3 covers 14 residues. CDR1 is MDHEN and CDR2 is SYDVKM in the germline V gene. V dropped 6 bases and J dropped 10; count of bases not matched to a gene: 7. The CDR3 region is CASSPGQGWSPLHF. The CDR3 bases are TGTGCCAGCAGCCCCGGACAGGGGTGGTCACCCCTCCACTTT.

This clone has only a few counts. The chain is built from TRBV4-2 and TRBJ2-7; maybe TRBD2 (6 bases). Germline V gives CDR1 LGHNA, CDR2 YNFKEQ. The CDR3 consists of 15 residues. Trimming took off 1 base at V and 1 base at J, with 11 bases between the two ends. In nucleotides, the CDR3 is TGTGCCAGCAGCCAAGTACGGGACTCTTCCTACGAGCAGTACTTC. Amino acids: CASSQVRDSSYEQYF.

The rearrangement joins TRBV7-2 to TRBJ2-7, with TRBD2 matching over 7 bases. Germline V gives CDR1 SGHTA, CDR2 FQGNSA. After removal of 1 base from V and 3 bases from J, the junction contained 9 bases not matched to a gene. This CDR3 comprises 16 residues. CDR3 residues: CASSLEAGDGYYEQYF. CDR3 DNA: TGTGCCAGCAGCTTAGAGGCGGGGGACGGCTACTACGAGCAGTACTTC.

The chain couples TRBV14 to TRBJ2-7, with unresolved D. The V and J ends lost 0 bases and 8 bases respectively, with 5 bases between them. The V gene's germline CDR1 is SGHDN and CDR2 FVKESK. The CDR3 sequence is 11 residues long. The CDR3 reads CASSQELKQYF. DNA for the CDR3: TGTGCCAGCAGCCAAGAATTAAAGCAGTACTTC.

The V and J genes are TRBV24-1 and TRBJ1-4, with TRBD1 matching over 8 bases. Germline V gene lookup returns CDR1 KGHDR and CDR2 SFDVKD. The trim removed 4 bases at V and 4 bases at J, leaving 1 base unmatched. The CDR3 contains 14 residues. The CDR3 loop is CATSDRGLNEKLFF. The DNA of the CDR3 is TGTGCCACCAGTGACAGGGGGCTTAATGAAAAACTGTTTTTT.

The chain uses TRBV6-5 and TRBJ2-1, with TRBD2 identical over 7 bases. This CDR3 is 13 amino acids long. V gave up 2 bases and J gave up 9 bases; unmatched junction bases: 4. Germline V gene sequence: CDR1 MNHEY, CDR2 SVGAGI. CDR3 protein: CASSYVQRGEQFF. Here the CDR3 DNA reads TGTGCCAGCAGTTACGTTCAGCGGGGTGAGCAGTTCTTC.

The chain carries TRBV28 and TRBJ1-4, with TRBD1 as a possible D gene (5 bases). CDR1 is MDHEN, CDR2 SYDVKM, per germline. The CDR3 runs to 15 residues. V lost 2 bases and J 3 bases, leaving 10 bases between the germline ends. CDR3 region: CASSLGGWANEKLFF. The DNA for the CDR3 is TGTGCCAGCAGTTTAGGGGGGTGGGCTAATGAAAAACTGTTTTTT.

This rearrangement joins TRBV29-1 to TRBJ2-7, with a tentative D call TRBD1 (6 bases). Germline CDR1 and CDR2: SQVTM and ANQGSEA. The V end was cut by 6 bases, the J end by 3 bases, with 15 bases between. The CDR3 is 13 residues long. The CDR3 DNA follows: TGCAGCGTAAAGGACAGTAGTAACTACGAGCAGTACTTC. This encodes CSVKDSSNYEQYF.